This TCR beta chain was recorded in a study of T cell responses to AZD1222 COVID-19 vaccine. Findings and caveats of the study: Two AZD1222 doses significantly raised spike-specific TCR breadth and depth over controls. Clonal diversity was possibly underestimated, and the donors were mostly white British, with more females. None of the repertoires were sampled until the peak T cell response had passed.

Germline V lookup: CDR1 SGHRS, CDR2 YFSETQ. Trimming took 0 bases from V and 4 from J, leaving 10 bases between them. This CDR3 has 14 amino acids. Measured with immunoSEQ multiplex PCR; TCRdb has only the in-frame clones, and not every one. This table has around 96,000 clones, about 93% appearing once. Remarks on this clone: Antigen unknown.

Pooling covered second doses at about 4 or about 12 weeks. The sequence derives from an adult who received the AZD1222 COVID-19 vaccine. This specimen was peripheral blood, taken 28 days after the second AZD1222 dose. The chain recombines TRBV5-1 with TRBJ1-1; D is ambiguous. DNA of the CDR3: TGCGCCAGCAGCTTGGGGCCCTTGGGCACTGAAGCTTTCTTT. It translates to CASSLGPLGTEAFF.